These 18 T cell receptor beta chains originate from one sample sequenced in a study of vaccination effects on CD4 cells after COVID-19. No antigens are known for them. After around 10 days in culture, the CD4+ T cells were isolated. PCR showed that the person got SARS-CoV-2 infection at some point between March and December 2020. Participants were vaccinated with two doses of either the BNT162b2 or mRNA-1273 vaccine. The data were produced by immunoSEQ multiplex PCR, yet TCRdb's version contains in-frame clones alone and is incomplete. The sample lists 35,000 to 55,000 clones; approximately 82% were seen once. Sequenced material: CD4+ T cells from PBMCs cultured without peptide, taken after COVID-19 vaccination. Every receptor here comes from a human donor who had a prior SARS-CoV-2 infection.

The chain employs TRBV6-6 and TRBJ2-5, with 10 bases that match TRBD2. Trimming cost V 2 bases and J 5 bases; bases outside gene matches: 8. Germline V gene data show CDR1 as MNHNY and CDR2 as SVGAGI (reference sequence). The CDR3 extends over 16 amino acids. CDR3 residues: CASSYPALSGGETQYF. The DNA for the CDR3 is TGTGCCAGCAGTTACCCGGCCCTTAGCGGGGGGGAGACCCAGTACTTC.

The chain couples TRBV18 to TRBJ2-3; possibly TRBD1 or TRBD2 for D (5 bases each). CDR1 and CDR2 (germline): KGHSH, LQKENI. The CDR3 is 14 residues long. V was cut by 3 bases and J by 1 base, with 8 bases left in between. In DNA form, the CDR3 reads TGTGCCAGCTCACCCCTGGGACGCACAGATACGCAGTATTTT. This encodes CASSPLGRTDTQYF.

The chain has TRBV19 and TRBJ1-1, with D possibly TRBD1 on 6 matching bases. V was pared by 1 base and J by 7 bases, with 16 bases between. The CDR3 has 15 residues. Germline CDR1 is LNHDA and CDR2 is SQIVND (reference sequence). The CDR3 DNA is TGTGCCAGTAGTATAGGCCCGGGACATCTTAGTGAAGCTTTCTTT. Protein: CASSIGPGHLSEAFF.

The chain recombines TRBV7-2 with TRBJ2-3; a possible D gene is TRBD2 (5 bases). This CDR3 contains 18 residues. Per the germline V gene, CDR1 is SGHTA and CDR2 is FQGNSA. V was trimmed by 4 bases and J by 1 base, leaving 21 bases between them. The CDR3 sequence: CASSSGLAPGLGTDTQYF. DNA of the CDR3: TGTGCCAGCAGCTCCGGACTCGCACCTGGCCTAGGCACAGATACGCAGTATTTT.

This clone occurred a few times. The rearrangement links TRBV11-1 to TRBJ1-5; 8 bases agree with TRBD1. Germline V gives CDR1 SGHAT, CDR2 FQDESV (reference sequence). The CDR3 consists of 15 residues. Trimming cost V 5 bases and J 6 bases; bases outside gene matches: 9. The CDR3 region has the DNA TGTGCCAGCAGCGTGACCTCAGGGGGCGGTCAGCCCCAGCATTTT. Translating it yields CASSVTSGGGQPQHF.

The chain couples TRBV2 to TRBJ2-4, with 9 nucleotides matching TRBD1. The CDR3 runs to 19 residues. Germline V gene sequence: CDR1 SNHLY, CDR2 FYNNEI. V was pared by 3 bases and J by 5 bases, with 17 bases of the junction left unmatched. The CDR3 sequence: CASSDNPVDRGFPQNIQYF. CDR3 DNA sequence: TGTGCCAGCAGTGACAACCCCGTAGACAGGGGGTTTCCCCAAAACATTCAGTACTTC.

The rearrangement joins TRBV6-1 to TRBJ2-1; 7 positions agree with TRBD1. The trim removed 0 bases at V and 9 bases at J, leaving 8 bases unmatched. This CDR3 spans 15 amino acids. The germline gives CDR1 MNHNS, CDR2 SASEGT. This chain's CDR3 is CASSEAVGQRVEQFF. The CDR3 DNA is TGTGCCAGCAGTGAAGCCGTGGGACAGAGGGTTGAGCAGTTCTTC.

This clone has just one count. The V gene is TRBV7-9, the J gene TRBJ2-7; a weak D match, TRBD1 (6 bases). Trimming left V 5 bases short and J 9 bases short, with 14 bases between. The CDR3 is 12 amino acids. Germline CDR1 reads SEHNR; CDR2 reads FQNEAQ (reference sequence). The CDR3 here is CASSLGTFRQYF. CDR3 DNA: TGTGCCAGCAGCCTGGGGACATTTAGGCAGTACTTC.

The chain carries TRBV19 and TRBJ2-4; 8 bases line up with TRBD2. The CDR3 is made up of 12 amino acids. The V gene end was trimmed by 7 bases and the J gene end by 6 bases; junction bases not matched to a gene: 2. CDR1 is LNHDA, CDR2 SQIVND, per germline (reference sequence). The CDR3 DNA is TGTGCCAGTAATCGGGAGGGAAACATTCAGTACTTC. It yields the protein CASNREGNIQYF.

The chain recombines TRBV11-1 with TRBJ2-2, with D possibly matching TRBD1 (6 bases). Trimming took 5 bases from V and 4 from J, leaving 11 bases between them. Germline values: CDR1 SGHAT, CDR2 FQDESV (reference sequence). CDR3 size: 14 residues. In DNA form, the CDR3 reads TGTGCCAGCAGCCGGACAGACCTCACCGGGGAGCTGTTTTTT. Protein product: CASSRTDLTGELFF.

This rearrangement joins TRBV7-8 to TRBJ1-2; 9 bases align to TRBD1. In germline, CDR1 is SGHVS, CDR2 FQNEAQ. The CDR3 has 16 residues. Unmatched junction bases numbered 8, after V lost 0 bases and J lost 6 bases. CDR3 DNA: TGTGCCAGCAGCTTAGCGGCAGGACAGGGGTTTAATGGCTACACCTTC. Translated, it gives CASSLAAGQGFNGYTF.

The CDR3: CASSSAGGNSPLHF. The CDR3 DNA reads as TGTGCCAGCAGCTCGGCAGGGGGGAATTCACCCCTCCACTTT. The V gene is TRBV5-6, the J gene TRBJ1-6, with 7 positions matching TRBD1. Germline-derived CDR1 and CDR2 are SGHDT and YYEEEE. V shed 3 bases, J shed 7 bases, and the junction held 4 bases outside the gene matches. The CDR3 loop spans 14 amino acids.

The chain is built from TRBV7-2 and TRBJ1-1, with TRBD1 identical over 8 bases. V lost 0 bases, J lost 3 bases, and 6 bases stayed unmatched. The germline gives CDR1 SGHTA, CDR2 FQGNSA. The CDR3 consists of 16 residues. CDR3 nucleotide sequence: TGTGCCAGCAGCTTAGCCGACTCAGGGGGCTACACTGAAGCTTTCTTT. Amino acid sequence: CASSLADSGGYTEAFF.

CDR3 DNA: TGCGCCAGCAGCCCAACTCTGGGGTTCCGAAACACCATATATTTT. Residues: CASSPTLGFRNTIYF. This chain joins TRBV5-1 and TRBJ1-3; the D is unclear. The germline gives CDR1 SGHRS, CDR2 YFSETQ. The CDR3 has 15 amino acids. V lost 4 bases to trimming and J lost 5 bases, with 16 bases between them.

This chain connects TRBV6-5 to TRBJ2-3, with D uncertain. V lost 5 bases and J lost 1, with 7 bases in between. CDR1 is MNHEY and CDR2 is SVGAGI in the germline V gene. CDR3 length equals 13 residues. This CDR3 is CASSPVGTDTQYF. The CDR3 coding sequence is TGTGCCAGCAGTCCGGTCGGCACAGATACGCAGTATTTT.

The chain has TRBV30 and TRBJ1-5; D ambiguous. V gave up 4 bases and J gave up 6 bases, with 13 bases separating them. Germline V lookup: CDR1 GTSNPN, CDR2 SVGIG (reference sequence). This CDR3 spans 13 amino acids. The CDR3 loop reads CAWTLGWGQPQHF. For the CDR3, the DNA is TGTGCCTGGACTTTGGGCTGGGGTCAGCCCCAGCATTTT. The whole variable domain, remainder taken from reference TRBV30 and TRBJ1-5, is SQTIHQWPATLVQPVGSPLSLECTVEGTSNPNLYWYRQAAGRGLQLLFYSVGIGQISSEVPQNLSASRPQDRQFILSSKKLLLSDSGFYLCAWTLGWGQPQHFGDGTRLSIL.

The chain's CDR3 is CASSYRQFDWKFF. CDR3 sequence (DNA): TGTGCCAGCAGCTACCGACAGTTCGATTGGAAGTTCTTC. The V gene is TRBV7-9, the J gene TRBJ2-1; TRBD1 might be the D (5 bases). This CDR3 contains 13 residues. V lost 4 bases and J lost 14, with 18 bases in between. Germline CDR1 and CDR2: SEHNR and FQNEAQ (reference sequence). Based on the CDR3 plus reference TRBV7-9 and TRBJ2-1, the full variable domain is DTGVSQNPRHKITKRGQNVTFRCDPISEHNRLYWYRQTLGQGPEFLTYFQNEAQLEKSRLLSDRFSAERPKGSFSTLEIQRTEQGDSAMYLCASSYRQFDWKFFGPGTRLTVL.

This chain connects TRBV21-1 to TRBJ1-4. TRBV21-1 is flagged as a pseudogene. CDR3 length equals 17 residues. The CDR3 region has the DNA TGTGCCAGCAGCCAGGCGGGGGATCTTGCAACTAATGAAAAACTGTTTTTT. Translation gives CASSQAGDLATNEKLFF.